This TCR beta chain appears in the sequencing data of a study of STAT5B mutations in CD4+ large granular lymphocyte leukemia (dated by TCRdb to 2021 to 2024). For the study in its entirety: Among healthy controls, the CDR3 'QG' motif was associated with a particular HLA allele. The TCRbeta repertoires of CD4+ T-cell large granular lymphocyte leukemia patients were compared with the TCRbeta repertoires of healthy blood donors. Flow cytometry performed on FACSCanto II or FACSVerse showed that the purified fractions had more than 95% purity among lymphocytes. Overall results and qualifications from the work: Main leukemic clonotypes were private to each patient, although roughly 25% appeared at low frequency in other patients' non-leukemic repertoires. CD4-sorted patient repertoires appeared more clonal than healthy CD4+ repertoires, and this difference persisted after removing the putative leukemic clones. Data were not HLA-matched; higher clonality in CD4+ versus CD8+ T-LGLL could reflect the relatively small sample size.

Buffy coats from 35 to 40 blood donors, supplied by the Finnish Red Cross blood service, were used as healthy controls. All TCR-sequenced material derived from peripheral blood: patient blood samples and healthy donor buffy coats. Ficoll-Hypaque gradient centrifugation was used to isolate peripheral blood mononuclear cells. Magnetic purification was used to isolate CD4+ cells from the buffy coats of the healthy controls. Genomic DNA was extracted using the Gentra Puregene Cell and Tissue kit, and a Qubit 2.0 fluorometer was used to quantify it. TCRbeta rearrangements were sequenced from genomic DNA using the immunoSEQ assay at survey resolution. The study's processing was this. In the TCR sequencing data, the lowest productive clonotype frequency that could be detected was 2.59 x 10-5. Analyses included only productive TCRbeta rearrangements, meaning complete and in-frame sequences. Simpson clonality, calculated in the immunoSEQ Analyzer version 3.0, was used as the measure of sample clonality. Clones were binned by frequency as very rare, small, medium, large (1-20%) or hyperexpanded (>20%). Generation probabilities were estimated with OLGA 1.2.3, V-gene circos plots were made with VDJtools, specificities were looked up in VDJdb, and CDR3 motifs were identified with GLIPH. TCRdb re-hosts the immuneACCESS table, in-frame sequences only. Its copies lack some clones; in the studies checked, an unresolved V gene accounts for under half of them, and the cause for the rest is not known. The D gene and trimming were derived from the DNA, and the V and J assignments and clone size from that table. This sample has more than 30,000 clones in its table, and roughly 77% of those were observed once. Of the sample, roughly 0.48% is held by the ten largest clones.

Worth noting for this clone: Its antigen remains unidentified. Per-nucleotide qualities are absent, and no much larger clonotype sits a single base away.

The clonotype originates from a human donor in good health. The material sequenced was CD4+ T cells from blood buffy coats.

The DNA sequence is given as TGTGCCAGCAGCTCTGCAACTAATGAAAAACTGTTTTTT. Its protein is CASSSATNEKLFF. The rearrangement combines TRBV5-4 with TRBJ1-4, with no D gene named confidently. Relative to germline, V is 3 bases shorter and J is 0 bases shorter, with 3 bases between their ends. The CDR3 spans 13 residues, from the cysteine through the phenylalanine. Here the CDR3 DNA is all that survives: 39 bases in frame from base 1. Taken from the germline V gene (reference sequence), the CDR1 and CDR2 loops are SGHNT and YYREEE. The CDR3 plus the reference TRBV5-4 and TRBJ1-4 genes for the other parts give the full variable domain: ETGVTQSPTHLIKTRGQQVTLRCSSQSGHNTVSWYQQALGQGPQFIFQYYREEENGRGNFPPRFSGLQFPNYSSELNVNALELDDSALYLCASSSATNEKLFFGSGTQLSVL.